This T cell receptor (beta chain) was documented in a study of blood T cell repertoires in COVID-19. About the research overall: Acute and convalescent COVID-19 samples came from the United States, Italy and Spain.

Profiling relied on immunoSEQ multiplex PCR, and the TCRdb table lists in-frame clones only, not all of them. Altogether over 75,000 clones are present, roughly 80% being singletons, with the ten largest covering more than 9.5%. CDR1 and CDR2 (germline): SGHRS, YFSETQ. J was trimmed by 4 bases and V by 4 bases; bases with no gene match: 4. The CDR3 contains 13 residues. This sequence originates from a human donor in a cohort sampled during active COVID-19. Sequenced material: peripheral blood. The rearrangement links TRBV5-1 to TRBJ2-5; 7 bases fit TRBD1. CDR3 nucleotide sequence: TGCGCCAGCAGCGCTCGGACAGGAGAGACCCAGTACTTC. It codes for CASSARTGETQYF.